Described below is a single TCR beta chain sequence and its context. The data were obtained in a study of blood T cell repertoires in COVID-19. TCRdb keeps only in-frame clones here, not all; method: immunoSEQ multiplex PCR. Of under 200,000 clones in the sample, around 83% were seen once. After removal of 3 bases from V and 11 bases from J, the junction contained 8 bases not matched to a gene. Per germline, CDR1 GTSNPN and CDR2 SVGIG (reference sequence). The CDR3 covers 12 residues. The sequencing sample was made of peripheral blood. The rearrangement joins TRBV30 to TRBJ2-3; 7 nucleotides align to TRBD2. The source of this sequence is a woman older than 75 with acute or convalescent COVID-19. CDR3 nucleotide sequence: TGTGCCTGGAGCGGCGGGACTACCAAGCAGTATTTT. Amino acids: CAWSGGTTKQYF.